A single sample gave rise to the 6 T cell receptor beta chains below, sequenced in a study of control samples from healthy donors and cancer patients (dated by TCRdb to the early 2020s). Libraries were made using the immunoSEQ multiplex PCR assay. The source is immuneACCESS, and TCRdb retained only in-frame sequences with V and J called. Part of the clones is not carried over; for the studies checked, unresolved V genes explain less than half of this, and the remainder is unexplained. The sample table shows about 160,000 clones, and around 93% are seen once. The top ten constitute about 4% of the sample. What was sequenced was blood. The receptors stem from a woman between 55 and 75 years old in good health.

The chain has TRBV21-1 and TRBJ1-6. TRBV21-1 is a listed pseudogene. The CDR3 totals 17 residues. The CDR3 protein is CASSKFLDSPENSPLHF. The CDR3 nucleotides read TGTGCCAGCAGCAAATTTCTCGACTCCCCGGAAAATTCACCCCTCCACTTT.

The chain is built from TRBV5-1 and TRBJ2-3; the match to TRBD2 covers 8 bases. J was trimmed by 1 base and V by 4 bases; bases with no gene match: 5. Per germline, CDR1 SGHRS and CDR2 YFSETQ. CDR3 length equals 15 residues. CDR3 loop: CASSLGGEGTDTQYF. CDR3 sequence (DNA): TGCGCCAGCAGCCTCGGGGGGGAGGGCACAGATACGCAGTATTTT.

The chain recombines TRBV24-1 with TRBJ2-2; D is unresolved. The CDR3 length is 12 residues. CDR1 is KGHDR and CDR2 is SFDVKD in the germline V gene. Trimming shortened V by 6 bases and J by 3 bases, and 4 bases separated the two germline ends. CDR3 bases: TGTGCCACCAGTAGTTACACCGGGGAGCTGTTTTTT. This translates into CATSSYTGELFF.

This chain links TRBV10-3 with TRBJ2-1; 15 nucleotides match TRBD2. Per the germline V gene, CDR1 is ENHRY and CDR2 is SYGVKD. Unmatched junction bases numbered 5, after V lost 6 bases and J lost 8 bases. The CDR3 spans 15 residues. The CDR3 nucleotides are TGTGCCATCAGGACGGGACTAGCGGGGGGTGATGAGCAGTTCTTC. This codes for CAIRTGLAGGDEQFF.

J is TRBJ2-3 and V is TRBV7-9; D ambiguous. Deletions cut 3 bases from V and 4 bases from J, with 5 bases between. Germline V gene sequence: CDR1 SEHNR, CDR2 FQNEAQ (reference sequence). This CDR3 is 12 amino acids long. In nucleotides, the CDR3 is TGTGCCAGCAGCTTGCTGGCAGATACGCAGTATTTT. Its protein product is CASSLLADTQYF.

V and J are TRBV12-3 or TRBV12-4 and TRBJ1-2, with a possible D match to TRBD1 (5 bases). The CDR3 has 13 residues. V gave up 7 bases and J gave up 4 bases, with 13 bases separating them. The CDR3 sequence is CASTSRTFYGYTF. CDR3 coding DNA: TGTGCCAGCACGAGCCGGACATTCTATGGCTACACCTTC.